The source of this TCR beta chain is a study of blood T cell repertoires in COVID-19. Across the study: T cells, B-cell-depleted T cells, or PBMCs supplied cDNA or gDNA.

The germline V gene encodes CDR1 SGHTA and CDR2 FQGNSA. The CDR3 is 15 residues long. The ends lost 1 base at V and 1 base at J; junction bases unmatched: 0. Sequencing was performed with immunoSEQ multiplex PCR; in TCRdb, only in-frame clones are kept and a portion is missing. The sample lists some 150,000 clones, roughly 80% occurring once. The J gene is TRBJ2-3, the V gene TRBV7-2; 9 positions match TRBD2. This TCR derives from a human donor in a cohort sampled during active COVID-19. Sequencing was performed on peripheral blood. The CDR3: CASSLVAGGTDTQYF. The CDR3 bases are TGTGCCAGCAGCTTAGTAGCGGGGGGCACAGATACGCAGTATTTT. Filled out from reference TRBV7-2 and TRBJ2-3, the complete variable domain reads GAGVSQSPSNKVTEKGKDVELRCDPISGHTALYWYRQSLGQGLEFLIYFQGNSAPDKSGLPSDRFSAERTGGSVSTLTIQRTQQEDSAVYLCASSLVAGGTDTQYFGPGTRLTVL.